This T cell receptor (beta chain) originates from a study of blood T cell repertoires in COVID-19. Looking at the study overall: Samples came from the United States, Italy and Spain, spanning acute and convalescent COVID-19. T cells, B-cell-depleted T cells, or PBMCs supplied cDNA or gDNA.

Per the original data handling: Scientists estimated how many nucleated cells there were by amplifying reference gene primers. Clones were read by immunoSEQ multiplex PCR, and TCRdb kept only the in-frame ones, dropping some. V, J and clone size reflect that table, while D and trimming were determined from the DNA. There are some 120,000 clones in the sample; 70% to 85% occur only once, and just under 7.5% lies in the top ten. Trimming took off 2 bases at V and 5 bases at J, with 17 bases between the two ends. Germline V gene sequence: CDR1 SGHNT, CDR2 YYREEE (reference sequence). The CDR3 has 16 amino acids.

The clonotype originates from a man aged 65-85 years with active or convalescent COVID-19. Sequenced sample: peripheral blood. The V call is TRBV5-4, the J call TRBJ2-1; maybe TRBD1 (6 bases). The CDR3 protein is CASSFGRSRQDNEQFF. The CDR3 DNA reads TGTGCCAGCAGCTTTGGTAGGAGCCGACAGGACAATGAGCAGTTCTTC.